These T cell receptor beta chains were read from a single sample in a study of blood T cells in healthy people across ages. MiXCR was run by TCRdb on the 5' RACE reads, yielding one entry per CDR3 protein. The sample contains about 1.7 million distinct CDR3 sequences, roughly 30% of which appear only once. Sequenced input: blood. These receptors were obtained from a woman aged 25 to 45 in good health. Each CDR3 is given with its conserved first and last residue. A D gene is named only where the DNA matches it firmly. Clone size is not always given. Where it is, it says once, few, many or a class for expanded clones.

TRBV7-2	.	TRBJ2-3	.	CASSLAWQRTQYF	TGTGCCAGCAGCTTAGCCTGGCAGAGGACGCAGTATTTT
TRBV7-2	.	TRBJ1-5	.	CASSRLGGTSNQPQHF	TGTGCCAGCAGCCGATTGGGGGGGACTAGCAATCAGCCCCAGCATTTT
TRBV10-3	.	TRBJ1-1	.	CAISLQGNTEAFF	TGTGCCATCAGCCTACAGGGGAACACTGAAGCTTTCTTT
TRBV29-1	.	TRBJ2-1	.	CSVEEWSQGDEQFF	TGCAGCGTTGAAGAGTGGAGCCAGGGCGATGAGCAGTTCTTC
TRBV24-1	many	TRBJ2-1	.	CATSDLGPDNEQFF	TGTGCCACCAGTGATTTGGGCCCAGACAATGAGCAGTTCTTC
TRBV7-2	.	TRBJ2-7	.	CASSLAVGWGYEQYF	TGTGCCAGCAGCTTAGCCGTAGGGTGGGGTTACGAGCAGTACTTC
TRBV7-3	few	TRBJ2-7	.	CASSLTAQGYEQYF	TGTGCCAGCAGCTTAACAGCACAGGGATACGAGCAGTACTTC
TRBV7-2	.	TRBJ2-2	.	CASSLAPSSGNTGELFF	TGTGCCAGCAGCTTAGCTCCTAGTAGCGGGAACACCGGGGAGCTGTTTTTT
TRBV18	.	TRBJ2-5	.	CASSHLYQETQYF	TGTGCCAGCTCACACCTGTACCAAGAGACCCAGTACTTC
TRBV2	few	TRBJ1-1	.	CASSPGGGAGNTEAFF	TGTGCCAGCAGTCCTGGTGGAGGGGCGGGGAACACTGAAGCTTTCTTT
TRBV28	few	TRBJ2-7	.	CASRGRGRGGEQYF	TGTGCCAGCAGGGGAAGGGGCAGGGGGGGCGAGCAGTACTTC
TRBV5-6	few	TRBJ1-6	.	CASSSDRRYNSPLHF	TGTGCCAGCAGCTCCGACAGGCGTTATAATTCACCCCTCCACTTT
TRBV18	.	TRBJ2-7	TRBD2	CASSLPTSDKTYKQYF	TGTGCCAGCTCACTACCAACTAGCGACAAAACCTACAAGCAGTACTTC
TRBV5-1	few	TRBJ1-1	TRBD1	CASSPTGGLDTEAFF	TGCGCCAGCAGTCCGACAGGGGGCCTGGACACTGAAGCTTTCTTT
TRBV12-3/TRBV12-4	few	TRBJ1-2	.	CASSLVQGGGYGYTF	TGTGCCAGCAGTTTAGTCCAGGGAGGGGGCTATGGCTACACCTTC
TRBV5-1	once	TRBJ1-4	.	CASSLGPLGGEKLFF	TGCGCCAGCAGCTTGGGCCCCCTGGGGGGTGAAAAACTGTTTTTT
TRBV11-3	.	TRBJ2-3	.	CASIPARTDTQYF	TGTGCCAGCATACCCGCGAGGACAGATACGCAGTATTTT
TRBV7-2	many	TRBJ1-2	.	CASSLTGNGYTF	TGTGCCAGCAGCTTAACTGGGAACGGCTACACCTTC
TRBV18	.	TRBJ2-2	.	CASSPTANTGELFF	TGTGCCAGCAGTCCGACCGCTAACACCGGGGAGCTGTTTTTT
TRBV29-1	.	TRBJ2-7	.	CSVGTKSSYNEQYF	TGCAGCGTTGGTACTAAGAGCTCCTACAATGAGCAGTACTTC
TRBV10-3	many	TRBJ2-7	.	CAISEIGYEQYF	TGTGCCATCAGTGAGATAGGCTACGAGCAGTACTTC
TRBV12-3/TRBV12-4	once	TRBJ1-2	.	CASNRRGCYGYTF	TGTGCCAGCAATAGAAGGGGGTGCTATGGCTACACCTTC
TRBV14	.	TRBJ1-1	.	CANSHIWGNTEAFF	TGTGCCAACAGCCATATCTGGGGTAACACTGAAGCTTTCTTT
TRBV20-1	.	TRBJ2-3	.	CGAIKGGGRDTQYF	TGCGGTGCAATTAAGGGAGGGGGCCGGGATACGCAGTATTTT
TRBV5-1	once	TRBJ1-4	TRBD1	CASSLRGDRVEKLFF	TGCGCCAGCAGCTTGAGAGGGGACAGGGTTGAAAAACTGTTTTTT
TRBV20-1	few	TRBJ2-7	TRBD2	CSARLAGNSYEQYF	TGCAGTGCCCGTTTAGCGGGGAACTCCTACGAGCAGTACTTC
TRBV5-1	many	TRBJ2-5	TRBD2	CASTGGSGETQYF	TGCGCCAGCACGGGGGGATCAGGAGAGACCCAGTACTTC
TRBV29-1	few	TRBJ2-7	TRBD1	CSVPLTGPGRQYF	TGCAGCGTGCCACTGACAGGGCCAGGACGGCAGTACTTC
TRBV6-2/TRBV6-3	few	TRBJ2-5	.	CASNRASRGTQYF	TGTGCCAGCAACAGGGCCTCCCGAGGGACCCAGTACTTC
TRBV20-1	few	TRBJ2-7	.	CSAQDGAYEQYF	TGCAGTGCTCAGGACGGAGCCTACGAGCAGTACTTC
TRBV5-1	.	TRBJ2-7	.	CASSSEPAMEQDF	TGCGCCAGCAGCTCTGAACCCGCAATGGAGCAGGACTTC
TRBV6-2/TRBV6-3	few	TRBJ2-1	.	CASSYDLARNNEQFF	TGTGCCAGCAGTTACGACCTAGCGAGGAACAATGAGCAGTTCTTC
TRBV3-1	few	TRBJ2-3	TRBD2	CASSQFFDAGGAKDTQYF	TGTGCCAGCAGCCAGTTCTTCGATGCCGGGGGGGCGAAAGATACGCAGTATTTT
TRBV5-5	.	TRBJ2-3	.	CASSLISGLADTQYF	TGTGCCAGCAGCTTGATTTCGGGACTCGCAGATACGCAGTATTTT
TRBV11-2	.	TRBJ2-5	TRBD1	CANSFNRGHDERYF	TGTGCCAACAGCTTTAACAGGGGTCATGACGAGCGGTACTTC
TRBV4-1	.	TRBJ2-3	TRBD2	CASSQEFRQAGGKDTQYF	TGCGCCAGCAGCCAAGAATTTCGGCAAGCGGGAGGGAAAGATACGCAGTATTTT
TRBV2	many	TRBJ2-5	.	CASATVGETQYF	TGTGCCAGCGCCACTGTGGGGGAGACCCAGTACTTC
TRBV2	many	TRBJ2-7	TRBD1	CASSGGQGPYEQYF	TGTGCCAGCAGCGGGGGACAGGGCCCCTACGAGCAGTACTTC
TRBV25-1	.	TRBJ2-1	.	CASSRAEQVCNEQFF	TGTGCCAGCAGTCGGGCGGAACAGGTTTGCAATGAGCAGTTCTTC
TRBV5-1	many	TRBJ2-7	TRBD1	CASSTGQTSLHEQYF	TGCGCCAGCAGCACGGGACAGACGTCCTTACACGAGCAGTACTTC
TRBV12-3/TRBV12-4	.	TRBJ2-2	.	CASSTLLVTGELFF	TGTGCCAGCAGTACCCTTTTGGTCACCGGGGAGCTGTTTTTT
TRBV30	.	TRBJ2-1	TRBD2	CAWSARTSAYNEQFF	TGTGCCTGGAGCGCCCGGACTAGCGCTTACAATGAGCAGTTCTTC
TRBV12-3/TRBV12-4	many	TRBJ2-7	TRBD1	CASSLALTGQGGDYEQYF	TGTGCCAGCAGTTTAGCCCTCACGGGACAGGGGGGAGACTACGAGCAGTACTTC